This TCR beta chain was recovered during a study of blood T cell repertoires in COVID-19. About the research overall: Acute-phase and convalescent COVID-19 samples originated in the United States, Italy and Spain. Sample material is recorded as cDNA or gDNA derived from T cells, B-cell-depleted T cells, or PBMCs.

Recovery among Cohort 3 donors was established by two negative PCRs, clearance, or symptom resolution. Generated by immunoSEQ multiplex PCR, the TCRdb table keeps only in-frame clones and is missing some. The data contain more than 200,000 clones, around nine tenths of them singletons. Trimming stripped 6 bases from V and 0 bases from J, with 13 bases between. In germline, CDR1 is MRHNA, CDR2 SNTAGT. The CDR3 extends over 15 amino acids. Sequencing was done on a sample of PBMCs or T cells enriched from blood (not recorded which). This clonotype was sampled from a woman aged 18-30 years who had recovered from COVID-19. The V and J genes are TRBV6-4 and TRBJ2-3; D perhaps matches TRBD2 (6 bases). The CDR3 nucleotides read TGTGCCAGCAGCAAACTAGCTTCTAGCACAGATACGCAGTATTTT. It is translated as CASSKLASSTDTQYF.